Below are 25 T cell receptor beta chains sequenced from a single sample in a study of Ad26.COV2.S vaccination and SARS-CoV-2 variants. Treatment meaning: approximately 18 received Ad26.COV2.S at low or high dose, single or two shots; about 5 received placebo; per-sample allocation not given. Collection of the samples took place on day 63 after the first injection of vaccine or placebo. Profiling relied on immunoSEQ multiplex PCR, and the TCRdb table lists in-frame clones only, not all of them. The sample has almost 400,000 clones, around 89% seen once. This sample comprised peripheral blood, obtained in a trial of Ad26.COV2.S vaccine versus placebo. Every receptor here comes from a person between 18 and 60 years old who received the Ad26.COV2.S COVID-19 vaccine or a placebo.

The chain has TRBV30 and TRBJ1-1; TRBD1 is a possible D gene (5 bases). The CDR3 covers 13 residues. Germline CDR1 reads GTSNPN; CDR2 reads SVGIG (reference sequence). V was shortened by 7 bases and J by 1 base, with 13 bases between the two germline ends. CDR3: CALQGVGNTEAFF. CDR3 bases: TGTGCCTTACAAGGGGTTGGGAACACTGAAGCTTTCTTT.

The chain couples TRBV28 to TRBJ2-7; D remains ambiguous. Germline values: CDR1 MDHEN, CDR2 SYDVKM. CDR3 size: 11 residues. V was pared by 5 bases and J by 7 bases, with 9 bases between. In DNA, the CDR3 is TGTGCCAGCAGTATTAGACGGGAGCAGTACTTC. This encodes CASSIRREQYF.

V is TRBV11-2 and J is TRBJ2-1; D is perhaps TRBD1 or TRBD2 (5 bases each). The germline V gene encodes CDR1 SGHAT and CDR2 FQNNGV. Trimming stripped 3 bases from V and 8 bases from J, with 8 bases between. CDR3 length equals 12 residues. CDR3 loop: CASSFGAHEQFF. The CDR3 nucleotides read TGTGCCAGCAGCTTCGGGGCCCATGAGCAGTTCTTC.

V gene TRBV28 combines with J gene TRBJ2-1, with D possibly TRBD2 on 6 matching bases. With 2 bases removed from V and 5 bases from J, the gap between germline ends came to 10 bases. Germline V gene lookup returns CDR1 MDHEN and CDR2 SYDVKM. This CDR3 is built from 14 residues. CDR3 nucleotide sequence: TGTGCCAGCAGTTTAGTTAGCGGCCACAATGAGCAGTTCTTC. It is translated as CASSLVSGHNEQFF.

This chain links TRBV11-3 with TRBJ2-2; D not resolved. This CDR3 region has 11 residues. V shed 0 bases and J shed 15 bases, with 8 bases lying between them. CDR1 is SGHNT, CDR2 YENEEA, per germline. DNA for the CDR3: TGTGCCAGCAGCTTAGAGAGGAAGTTGTTTTTT. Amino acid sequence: CASSLERKLFF.

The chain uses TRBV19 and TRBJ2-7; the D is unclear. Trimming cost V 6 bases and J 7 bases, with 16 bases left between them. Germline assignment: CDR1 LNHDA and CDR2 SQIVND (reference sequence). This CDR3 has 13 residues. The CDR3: CASRKDGYVEQYF. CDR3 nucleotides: TGTGCCAGTAGGAAGGACGGTTACGTGGAGCAGTACTTC.

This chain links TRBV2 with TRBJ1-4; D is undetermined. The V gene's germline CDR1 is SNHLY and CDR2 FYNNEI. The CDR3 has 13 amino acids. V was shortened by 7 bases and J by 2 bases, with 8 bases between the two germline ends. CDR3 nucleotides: TGTGCCAGCAATAAGGATACTAATGAAAAACTGTTTTTT. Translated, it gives CASNKDTNEKLFF. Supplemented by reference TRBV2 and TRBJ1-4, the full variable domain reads EPEVTQTPSHQVTQMGQEVILRCVPISNHLYFYWYRQILGQKVEFLVSFYNNEISEKSEIFDDQFSVERPDGSNFTLKIRSTKLEDSAMYFCASNKDTNEKLFFGSGTQLSVL.

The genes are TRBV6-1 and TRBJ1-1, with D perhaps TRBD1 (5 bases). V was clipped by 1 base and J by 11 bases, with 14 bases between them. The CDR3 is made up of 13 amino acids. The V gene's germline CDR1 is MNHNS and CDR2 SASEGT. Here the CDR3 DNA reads TGTGCCAGCAGTGAAGGGACCCGAGGGGAGGCTTTCTTT. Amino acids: CASSEGTRGEAFF.

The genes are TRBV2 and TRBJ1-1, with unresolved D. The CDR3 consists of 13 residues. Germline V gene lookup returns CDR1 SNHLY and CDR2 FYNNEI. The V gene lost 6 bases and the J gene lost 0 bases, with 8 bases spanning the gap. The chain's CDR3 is CASRVGMNTEAFF. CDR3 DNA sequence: TGTGCCAGCAGGGTCGGAATGAACACTGAAGCTTTCTTT. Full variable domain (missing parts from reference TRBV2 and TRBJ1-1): EPEVTQTPSHQVTQMGQEVILRCVPISNHLYFYWYRQILGQKVEFLVSFYNNEISEKSEIFDDQFSVERPDGSNFTLKIRSTKLEDSAMYFCASRVGMNTEAFFGQGTRLTVV.

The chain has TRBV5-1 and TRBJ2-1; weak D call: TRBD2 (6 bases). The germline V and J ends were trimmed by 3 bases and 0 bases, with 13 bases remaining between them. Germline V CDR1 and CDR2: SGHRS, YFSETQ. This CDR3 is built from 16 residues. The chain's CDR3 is CASSWGDSFSYNEQFF. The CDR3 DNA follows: TGCGCCAGCAGCTGGGGGGACTCCTTCTCCTACAATGAGCAGTTCTTC. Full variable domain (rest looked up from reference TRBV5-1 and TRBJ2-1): KAGVTQTPRYLIKTRGQQVTLSCSPISGHRSVSWYQQTPGQGLQFLFEYFSETQRNKGNFPGRFSGRQFSNSRSEMNVSTLELGDSALYLCASSWGDSFSYNEQFFGPGTRLTVL.

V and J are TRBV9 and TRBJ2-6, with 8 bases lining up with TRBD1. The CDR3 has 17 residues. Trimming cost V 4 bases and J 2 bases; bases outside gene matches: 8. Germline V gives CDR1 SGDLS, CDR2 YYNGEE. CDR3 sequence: CASSLRTGPTGANVLTF. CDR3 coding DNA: TGTGCCAGCAGCCTAAGGACAGGGCCTACTGGGGCCAACGTCCTGACTTTC.

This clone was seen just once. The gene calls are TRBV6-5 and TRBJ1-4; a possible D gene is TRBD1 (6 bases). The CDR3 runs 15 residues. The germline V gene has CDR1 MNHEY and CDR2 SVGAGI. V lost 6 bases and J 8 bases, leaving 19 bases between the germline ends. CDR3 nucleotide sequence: TGTGCCAGCAGATTAAACAGGGTGAAGGAGGAAAAACTGTTTTTT. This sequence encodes CASRLNRVKEEKLFF.

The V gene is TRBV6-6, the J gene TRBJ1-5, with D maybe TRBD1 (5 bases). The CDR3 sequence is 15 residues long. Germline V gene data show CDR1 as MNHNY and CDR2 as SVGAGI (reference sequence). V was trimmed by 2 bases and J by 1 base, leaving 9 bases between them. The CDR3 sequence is CASSYTTESNQPQHF. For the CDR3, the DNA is TGTGCCAGCAGTTACACGACAGAGAGCAATCAGCCCCAGCATTTT.

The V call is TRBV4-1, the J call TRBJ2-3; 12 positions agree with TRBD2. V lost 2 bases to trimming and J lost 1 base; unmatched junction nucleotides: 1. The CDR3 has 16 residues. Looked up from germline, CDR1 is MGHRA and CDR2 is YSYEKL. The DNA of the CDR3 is TGCGCCAGCAGCCAAAGACTAGCGGGAGGCACAGATACGCAGTATTTT. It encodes CASSQRLAGGTDTQYF.

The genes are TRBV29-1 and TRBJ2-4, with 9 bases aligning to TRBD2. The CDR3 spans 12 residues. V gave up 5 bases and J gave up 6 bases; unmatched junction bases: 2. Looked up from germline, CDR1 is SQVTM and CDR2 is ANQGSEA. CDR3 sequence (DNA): TGCAGCGTTCTGGGACTAGCAAACATTCAGTACTTC. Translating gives CSVLGLANIQYF.

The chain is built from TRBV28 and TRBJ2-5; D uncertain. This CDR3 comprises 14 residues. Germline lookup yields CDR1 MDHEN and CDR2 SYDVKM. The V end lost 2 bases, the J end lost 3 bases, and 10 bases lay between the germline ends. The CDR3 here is CASSLSGLEETQYF. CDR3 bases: TGTGCCAGCAGTTTAAGTGGGTTAGAAGAGACCCAGTACTTC.

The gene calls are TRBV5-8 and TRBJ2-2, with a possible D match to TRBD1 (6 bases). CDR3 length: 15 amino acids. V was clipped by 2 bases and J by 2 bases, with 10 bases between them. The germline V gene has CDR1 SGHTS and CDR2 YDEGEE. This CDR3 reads CASSLGQYNTGELFF. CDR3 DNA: TGTGCCAGCAGCTTAGGACAGTACAACACCGGGGAGCTGTTTTTT.

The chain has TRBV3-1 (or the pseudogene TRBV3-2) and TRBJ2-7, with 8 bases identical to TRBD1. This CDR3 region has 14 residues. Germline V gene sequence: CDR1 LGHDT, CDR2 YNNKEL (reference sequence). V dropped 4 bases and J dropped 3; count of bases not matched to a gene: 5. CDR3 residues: CASSLGQGNYEQYF. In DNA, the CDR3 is TGTGCCAGCAGCCTAGGACAGGGTAACTACGAGCAGTACTTC.

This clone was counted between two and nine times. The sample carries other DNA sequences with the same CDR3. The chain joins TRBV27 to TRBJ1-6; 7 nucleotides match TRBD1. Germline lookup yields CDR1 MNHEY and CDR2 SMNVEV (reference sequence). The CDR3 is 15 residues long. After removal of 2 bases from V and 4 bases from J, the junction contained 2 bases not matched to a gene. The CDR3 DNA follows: TGTGCCAGCAGTTTAGGGACAGTATATAATTCACCCCTCCACTTT. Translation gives CASSLGTVYNSPLHF.

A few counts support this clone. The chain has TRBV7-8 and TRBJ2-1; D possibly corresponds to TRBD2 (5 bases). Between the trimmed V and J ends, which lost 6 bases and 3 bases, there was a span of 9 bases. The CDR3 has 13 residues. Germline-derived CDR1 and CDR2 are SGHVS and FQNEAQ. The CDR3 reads CASRRSGYNEQFF. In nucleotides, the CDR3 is TGTGCCAGCAGACGGAGCGGCTACAATGAGCAGTTCTTC.

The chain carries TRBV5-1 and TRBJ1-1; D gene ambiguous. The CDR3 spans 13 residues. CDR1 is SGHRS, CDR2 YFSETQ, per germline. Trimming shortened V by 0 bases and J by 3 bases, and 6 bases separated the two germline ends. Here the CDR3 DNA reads TGCGCCAGCAGCTTGGATCAGGACACTGAAGCTTTCTTT. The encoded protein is CASSLDQDTEAFF.

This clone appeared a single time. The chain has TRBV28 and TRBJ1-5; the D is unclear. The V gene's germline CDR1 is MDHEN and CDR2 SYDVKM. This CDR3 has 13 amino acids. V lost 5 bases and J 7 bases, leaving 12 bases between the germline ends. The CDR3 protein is CASSGGPRQPQHF. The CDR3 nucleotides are TGTGCCAGCAGTGGTGGGCCGCGGCAGCCCCAGCATTTT.

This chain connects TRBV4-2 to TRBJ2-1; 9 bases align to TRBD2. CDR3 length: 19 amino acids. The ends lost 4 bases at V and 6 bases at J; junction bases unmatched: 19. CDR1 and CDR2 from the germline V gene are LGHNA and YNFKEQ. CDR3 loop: CASSRKPGTGLAGVNEQFF. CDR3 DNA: TGTGCCAGCAGCCGCAAGCCCGGGACTGGTTTAGCGGGAGTCAATGAGCAGTTCTTC.

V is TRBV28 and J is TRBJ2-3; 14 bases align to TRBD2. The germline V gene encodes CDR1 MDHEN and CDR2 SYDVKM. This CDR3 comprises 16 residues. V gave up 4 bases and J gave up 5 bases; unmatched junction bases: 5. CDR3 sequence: CASSSGTSGRRDTQYF. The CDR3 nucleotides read TGTGCCAGCAGTTCCGGGACTAGCGGGAGAAGAGATACGCAGTATTTT. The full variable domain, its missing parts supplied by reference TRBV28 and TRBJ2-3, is DVKVTQSSRYLVKRTGEKVFLECVQDMDHENMFWYRQDPGLGLRLIYFSYDVKMKEKGDIPEGYSVSREKKERFSLILESASTNQTSMYLCASSSGTSGRRDTQYFGPGTRLTVL.

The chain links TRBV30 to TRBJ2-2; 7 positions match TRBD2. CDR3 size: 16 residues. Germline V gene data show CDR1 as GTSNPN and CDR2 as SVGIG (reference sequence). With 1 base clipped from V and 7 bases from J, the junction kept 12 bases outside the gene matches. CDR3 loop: CAWSGLAARIGGELFF. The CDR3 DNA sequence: TGTGCCTGGAGTGGGCTAGCGGCCCGGATCGGCGGGGAGCTGTTTTTT.